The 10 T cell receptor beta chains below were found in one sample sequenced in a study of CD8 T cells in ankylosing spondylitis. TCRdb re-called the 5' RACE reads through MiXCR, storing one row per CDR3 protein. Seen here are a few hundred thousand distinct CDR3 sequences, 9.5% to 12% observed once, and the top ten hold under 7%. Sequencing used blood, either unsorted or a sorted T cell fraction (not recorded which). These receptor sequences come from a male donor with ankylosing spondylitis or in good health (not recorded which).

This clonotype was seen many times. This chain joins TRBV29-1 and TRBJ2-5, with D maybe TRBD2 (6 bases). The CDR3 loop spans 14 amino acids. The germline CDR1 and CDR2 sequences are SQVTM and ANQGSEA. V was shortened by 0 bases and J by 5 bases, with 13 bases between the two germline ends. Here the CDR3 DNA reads TGCAGCGTTGAAGAAGGGGCTAGCGATGAGACCCAGTACTTC. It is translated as CSVEEGASDETQYF.

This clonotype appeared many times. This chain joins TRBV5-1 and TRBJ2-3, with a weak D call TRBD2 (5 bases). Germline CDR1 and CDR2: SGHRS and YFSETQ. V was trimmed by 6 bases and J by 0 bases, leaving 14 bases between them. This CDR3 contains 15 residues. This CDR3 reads CASTPGISSTDTQYF. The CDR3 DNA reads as TGCGCCAGCACCCCCGGGATATCTAGCACAGATACGCAGTATTTT.

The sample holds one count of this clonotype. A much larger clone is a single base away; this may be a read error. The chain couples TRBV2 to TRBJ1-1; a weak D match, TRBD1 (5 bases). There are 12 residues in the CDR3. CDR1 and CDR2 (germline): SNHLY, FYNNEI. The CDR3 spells CASRGVGTAAFF. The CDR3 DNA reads TGTGCCAGCAGAGGGGTTGGCACTGCAGCTTTCTTT. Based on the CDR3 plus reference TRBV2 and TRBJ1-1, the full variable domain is EPEVTQTPSHQVTQMGQEVILRCVPISNHLYFYWYRQILGQKVEFLVSFYNNEISEKSEIFDDQFSVERPDGSNFTLKIRSTKLEDSAMYFCASRGVGTAAFFGQGTRLTVV.

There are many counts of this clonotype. The CDR3 nucleotides are TGCGCCAGCAGCCTAGGACTAGCGGGGAGCTTAGATACGCAGTATTTT. It yields the protein CASSLGLAGSLDTQYF. The V call is TRBV4-1, the J call TRBJ2-3; 12 bases fit TRBD2. The V and J ends lost 4 bases and 5 bases, in that order; junction bases with no gene match: 7. Germline values: CDR1 MGHRA, CDR2 YSYEKL. CDR3 length: 16 residues.

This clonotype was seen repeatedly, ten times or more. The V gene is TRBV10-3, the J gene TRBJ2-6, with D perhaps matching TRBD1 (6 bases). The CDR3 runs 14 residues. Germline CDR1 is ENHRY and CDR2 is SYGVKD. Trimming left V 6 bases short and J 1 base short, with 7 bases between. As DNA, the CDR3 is TGTGCCATCAGAGGGGGTTCTGGGGCCAACGTCCTGACTTTC. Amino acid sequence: CAIRGGSGANVLTF.

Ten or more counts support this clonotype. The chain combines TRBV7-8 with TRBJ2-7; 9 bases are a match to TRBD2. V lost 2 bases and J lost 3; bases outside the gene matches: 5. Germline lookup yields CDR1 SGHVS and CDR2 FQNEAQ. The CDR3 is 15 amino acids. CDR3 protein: CASSLLSGRSYEQYF. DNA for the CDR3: TGTGCCAGCAGCTTATTGAGCGGGAGGAGCTACGAGCAGTACTTC.

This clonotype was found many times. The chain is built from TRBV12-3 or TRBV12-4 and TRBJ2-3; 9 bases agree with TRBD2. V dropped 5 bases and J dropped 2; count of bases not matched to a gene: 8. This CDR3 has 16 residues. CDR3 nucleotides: TGTGCCAGCAGTGACAGGACTAGCGCCTTCACAGATACGCAGTATTTT. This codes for CASSDRTSAFTDTQYF.

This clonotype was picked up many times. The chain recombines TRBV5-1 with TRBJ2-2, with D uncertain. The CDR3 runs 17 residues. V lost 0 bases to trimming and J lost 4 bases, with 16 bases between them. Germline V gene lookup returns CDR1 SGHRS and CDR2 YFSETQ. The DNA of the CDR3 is TGCGCCAGCAGCTTGGTACCCACTGCTCTAAGCACCGGGGAGCTGTTTTTT. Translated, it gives CASSLVPTALSTGELFF.

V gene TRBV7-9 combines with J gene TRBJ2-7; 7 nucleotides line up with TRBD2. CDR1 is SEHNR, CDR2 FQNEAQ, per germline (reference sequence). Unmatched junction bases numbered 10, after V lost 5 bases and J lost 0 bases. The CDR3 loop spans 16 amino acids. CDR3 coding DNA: TGTGCCAGCAGCGGGCGTAGCGGGTTCAGCTCCTACGAGCAGTACTTC. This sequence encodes CASSGRSGFSSYEQYF.

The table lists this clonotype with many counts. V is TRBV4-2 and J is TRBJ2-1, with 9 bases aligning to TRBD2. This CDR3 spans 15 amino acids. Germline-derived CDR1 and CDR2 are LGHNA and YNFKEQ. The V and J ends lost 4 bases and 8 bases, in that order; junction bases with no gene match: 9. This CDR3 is CASSPRGGGFDEQFF. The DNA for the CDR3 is TGTGCCAGCAGCCCGCGGGGGGGCGGTTTCGATGAGCAGTTCTTC.